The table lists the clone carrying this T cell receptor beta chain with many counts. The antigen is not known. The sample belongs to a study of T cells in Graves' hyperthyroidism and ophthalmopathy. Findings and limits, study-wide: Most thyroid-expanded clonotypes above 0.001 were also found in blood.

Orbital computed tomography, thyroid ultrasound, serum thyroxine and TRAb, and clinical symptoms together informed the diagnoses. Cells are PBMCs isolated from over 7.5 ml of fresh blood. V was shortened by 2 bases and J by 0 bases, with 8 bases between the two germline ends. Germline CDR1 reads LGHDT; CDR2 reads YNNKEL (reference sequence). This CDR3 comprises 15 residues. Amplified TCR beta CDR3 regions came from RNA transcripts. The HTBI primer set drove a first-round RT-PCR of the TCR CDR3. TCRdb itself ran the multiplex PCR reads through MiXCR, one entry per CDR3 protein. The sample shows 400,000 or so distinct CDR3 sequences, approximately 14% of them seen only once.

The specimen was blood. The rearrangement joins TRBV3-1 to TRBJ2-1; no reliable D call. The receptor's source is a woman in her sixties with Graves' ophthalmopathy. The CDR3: CASSQSGSSYNEQFF. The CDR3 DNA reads TGTGCCAGCAGCCAATCTGGAAGCTCCTACAATGAGCAGTTCTTC.